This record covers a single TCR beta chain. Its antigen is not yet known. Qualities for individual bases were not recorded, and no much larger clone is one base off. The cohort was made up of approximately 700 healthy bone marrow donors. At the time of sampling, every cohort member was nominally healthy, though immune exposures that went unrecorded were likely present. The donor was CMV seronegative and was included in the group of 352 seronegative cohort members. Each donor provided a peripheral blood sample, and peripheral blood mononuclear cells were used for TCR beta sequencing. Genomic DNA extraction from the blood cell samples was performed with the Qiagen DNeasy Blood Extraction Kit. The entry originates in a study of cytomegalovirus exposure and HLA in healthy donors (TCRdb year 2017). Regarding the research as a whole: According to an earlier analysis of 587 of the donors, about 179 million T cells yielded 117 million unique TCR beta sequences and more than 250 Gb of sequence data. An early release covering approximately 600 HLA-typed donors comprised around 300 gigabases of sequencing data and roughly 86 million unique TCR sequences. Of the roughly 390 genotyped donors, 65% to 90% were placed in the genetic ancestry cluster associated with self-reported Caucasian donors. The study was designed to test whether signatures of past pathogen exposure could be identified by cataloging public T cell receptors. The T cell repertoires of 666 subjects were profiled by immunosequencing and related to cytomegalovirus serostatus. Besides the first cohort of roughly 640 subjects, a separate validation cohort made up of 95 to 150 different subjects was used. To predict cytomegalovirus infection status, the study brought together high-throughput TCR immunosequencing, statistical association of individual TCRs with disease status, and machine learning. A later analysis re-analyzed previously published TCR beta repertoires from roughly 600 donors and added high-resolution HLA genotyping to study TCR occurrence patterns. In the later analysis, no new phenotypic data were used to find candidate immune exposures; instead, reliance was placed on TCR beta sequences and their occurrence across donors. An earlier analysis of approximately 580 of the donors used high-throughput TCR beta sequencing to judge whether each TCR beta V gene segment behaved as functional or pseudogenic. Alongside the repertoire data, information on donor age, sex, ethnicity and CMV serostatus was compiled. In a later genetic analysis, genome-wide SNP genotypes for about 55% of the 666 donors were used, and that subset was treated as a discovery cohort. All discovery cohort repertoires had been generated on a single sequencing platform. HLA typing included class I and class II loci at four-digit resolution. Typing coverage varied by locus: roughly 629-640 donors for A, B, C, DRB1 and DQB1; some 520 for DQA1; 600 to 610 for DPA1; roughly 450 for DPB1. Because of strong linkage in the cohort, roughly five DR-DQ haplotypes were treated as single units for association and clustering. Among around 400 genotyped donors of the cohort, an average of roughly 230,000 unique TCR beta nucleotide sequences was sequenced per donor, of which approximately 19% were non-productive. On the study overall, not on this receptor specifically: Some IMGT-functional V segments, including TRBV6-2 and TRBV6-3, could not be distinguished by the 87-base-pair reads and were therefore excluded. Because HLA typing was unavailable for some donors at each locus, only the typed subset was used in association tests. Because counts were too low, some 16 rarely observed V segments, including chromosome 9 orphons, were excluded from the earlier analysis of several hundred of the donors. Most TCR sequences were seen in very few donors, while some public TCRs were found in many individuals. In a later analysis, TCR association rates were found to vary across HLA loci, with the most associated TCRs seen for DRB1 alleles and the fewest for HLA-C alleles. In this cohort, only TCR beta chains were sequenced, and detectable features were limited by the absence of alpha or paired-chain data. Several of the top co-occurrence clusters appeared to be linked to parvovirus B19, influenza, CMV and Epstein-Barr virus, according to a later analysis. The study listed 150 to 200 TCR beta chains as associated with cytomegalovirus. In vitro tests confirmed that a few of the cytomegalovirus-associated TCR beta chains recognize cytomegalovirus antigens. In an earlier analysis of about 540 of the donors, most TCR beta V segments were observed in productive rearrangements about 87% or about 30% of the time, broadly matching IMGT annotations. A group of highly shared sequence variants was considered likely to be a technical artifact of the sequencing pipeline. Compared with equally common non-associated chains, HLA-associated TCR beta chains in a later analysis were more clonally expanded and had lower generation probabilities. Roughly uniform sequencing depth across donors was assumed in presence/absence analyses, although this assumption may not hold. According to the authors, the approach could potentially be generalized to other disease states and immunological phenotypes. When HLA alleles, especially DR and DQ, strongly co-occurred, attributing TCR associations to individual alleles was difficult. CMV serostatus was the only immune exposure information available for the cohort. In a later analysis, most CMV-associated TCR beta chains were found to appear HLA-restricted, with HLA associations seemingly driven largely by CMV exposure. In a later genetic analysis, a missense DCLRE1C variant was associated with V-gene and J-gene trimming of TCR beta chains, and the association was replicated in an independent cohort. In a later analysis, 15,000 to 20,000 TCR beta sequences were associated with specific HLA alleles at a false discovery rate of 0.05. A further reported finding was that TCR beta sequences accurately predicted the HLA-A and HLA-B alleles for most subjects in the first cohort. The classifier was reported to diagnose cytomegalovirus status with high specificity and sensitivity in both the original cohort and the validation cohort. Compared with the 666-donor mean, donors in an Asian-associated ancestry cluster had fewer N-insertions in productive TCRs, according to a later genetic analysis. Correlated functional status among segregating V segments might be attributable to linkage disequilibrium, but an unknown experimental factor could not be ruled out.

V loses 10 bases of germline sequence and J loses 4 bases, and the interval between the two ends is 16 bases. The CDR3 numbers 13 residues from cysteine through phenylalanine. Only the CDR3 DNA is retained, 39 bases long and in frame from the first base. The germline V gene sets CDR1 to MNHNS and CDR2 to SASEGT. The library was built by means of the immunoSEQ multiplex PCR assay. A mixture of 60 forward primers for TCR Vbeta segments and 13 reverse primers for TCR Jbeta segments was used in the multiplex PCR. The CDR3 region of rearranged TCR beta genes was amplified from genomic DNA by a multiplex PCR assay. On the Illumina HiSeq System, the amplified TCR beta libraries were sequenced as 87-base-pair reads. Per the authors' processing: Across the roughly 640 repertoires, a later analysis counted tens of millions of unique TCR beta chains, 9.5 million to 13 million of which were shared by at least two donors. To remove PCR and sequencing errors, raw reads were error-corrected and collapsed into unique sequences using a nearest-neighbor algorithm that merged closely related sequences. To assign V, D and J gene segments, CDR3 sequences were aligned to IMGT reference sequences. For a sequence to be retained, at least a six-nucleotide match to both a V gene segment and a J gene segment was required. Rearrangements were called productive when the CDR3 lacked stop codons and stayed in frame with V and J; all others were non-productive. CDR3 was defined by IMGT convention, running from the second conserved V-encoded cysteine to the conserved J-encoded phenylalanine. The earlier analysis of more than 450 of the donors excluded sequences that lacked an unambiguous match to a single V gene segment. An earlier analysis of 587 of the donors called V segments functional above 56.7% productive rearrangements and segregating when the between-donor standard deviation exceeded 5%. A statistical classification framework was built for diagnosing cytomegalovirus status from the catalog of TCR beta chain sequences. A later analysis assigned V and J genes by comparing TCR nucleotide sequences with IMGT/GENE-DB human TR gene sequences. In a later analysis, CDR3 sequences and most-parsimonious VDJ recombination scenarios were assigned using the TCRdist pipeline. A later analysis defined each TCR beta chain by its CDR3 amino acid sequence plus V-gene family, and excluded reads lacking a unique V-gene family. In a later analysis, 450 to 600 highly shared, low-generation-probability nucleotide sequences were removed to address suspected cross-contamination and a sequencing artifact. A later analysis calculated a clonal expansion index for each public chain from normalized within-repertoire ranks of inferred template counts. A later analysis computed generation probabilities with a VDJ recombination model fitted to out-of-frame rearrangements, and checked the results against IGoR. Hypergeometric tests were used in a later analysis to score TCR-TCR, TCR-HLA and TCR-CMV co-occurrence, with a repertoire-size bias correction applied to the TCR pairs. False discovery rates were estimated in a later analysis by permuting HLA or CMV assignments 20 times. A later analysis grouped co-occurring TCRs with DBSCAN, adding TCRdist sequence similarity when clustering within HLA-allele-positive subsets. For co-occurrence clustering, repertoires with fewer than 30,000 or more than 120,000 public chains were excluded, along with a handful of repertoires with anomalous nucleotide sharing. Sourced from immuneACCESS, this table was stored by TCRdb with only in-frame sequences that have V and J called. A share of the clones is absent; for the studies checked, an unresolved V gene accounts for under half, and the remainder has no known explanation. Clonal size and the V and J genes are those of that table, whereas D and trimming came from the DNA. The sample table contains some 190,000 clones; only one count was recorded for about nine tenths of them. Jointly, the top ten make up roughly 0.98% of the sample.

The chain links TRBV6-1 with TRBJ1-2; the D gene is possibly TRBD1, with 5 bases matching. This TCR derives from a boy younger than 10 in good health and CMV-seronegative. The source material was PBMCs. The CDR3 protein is CATFPTEPYGYTF. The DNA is TGTGCCACCTTCCCGACAGAGCCCTATGGCTACACCTTC.